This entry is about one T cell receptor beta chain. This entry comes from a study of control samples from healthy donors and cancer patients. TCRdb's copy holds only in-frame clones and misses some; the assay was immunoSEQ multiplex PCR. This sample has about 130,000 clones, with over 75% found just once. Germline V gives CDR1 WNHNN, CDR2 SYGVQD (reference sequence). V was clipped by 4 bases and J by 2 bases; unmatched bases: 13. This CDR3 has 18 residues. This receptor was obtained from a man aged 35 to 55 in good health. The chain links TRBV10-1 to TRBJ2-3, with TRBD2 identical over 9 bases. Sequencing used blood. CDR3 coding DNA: TGCGCCAGCAGTGGCTCCGGGACTAGCTCTGGTCCCACAGATACGCAGTATTTT. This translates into CASSGSGTSSGPTDTQYF.